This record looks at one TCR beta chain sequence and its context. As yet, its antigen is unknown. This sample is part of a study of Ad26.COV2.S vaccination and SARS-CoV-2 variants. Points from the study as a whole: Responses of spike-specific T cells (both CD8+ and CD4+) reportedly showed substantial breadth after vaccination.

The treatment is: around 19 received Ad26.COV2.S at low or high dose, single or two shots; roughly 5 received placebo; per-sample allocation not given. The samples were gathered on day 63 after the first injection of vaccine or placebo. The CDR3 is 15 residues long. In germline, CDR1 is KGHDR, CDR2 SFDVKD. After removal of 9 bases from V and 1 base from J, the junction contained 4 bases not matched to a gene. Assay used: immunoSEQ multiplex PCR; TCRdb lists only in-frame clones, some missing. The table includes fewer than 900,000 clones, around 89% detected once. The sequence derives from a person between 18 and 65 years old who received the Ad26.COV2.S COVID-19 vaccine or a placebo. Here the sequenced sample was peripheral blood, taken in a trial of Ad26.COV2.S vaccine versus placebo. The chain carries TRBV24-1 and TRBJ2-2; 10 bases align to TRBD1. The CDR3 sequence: CATSRDRGNTGELFF. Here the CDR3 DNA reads TGTGCCACCTCCCGGGACAGGGGGAACACCGGGGAGCTGTTTTTT.